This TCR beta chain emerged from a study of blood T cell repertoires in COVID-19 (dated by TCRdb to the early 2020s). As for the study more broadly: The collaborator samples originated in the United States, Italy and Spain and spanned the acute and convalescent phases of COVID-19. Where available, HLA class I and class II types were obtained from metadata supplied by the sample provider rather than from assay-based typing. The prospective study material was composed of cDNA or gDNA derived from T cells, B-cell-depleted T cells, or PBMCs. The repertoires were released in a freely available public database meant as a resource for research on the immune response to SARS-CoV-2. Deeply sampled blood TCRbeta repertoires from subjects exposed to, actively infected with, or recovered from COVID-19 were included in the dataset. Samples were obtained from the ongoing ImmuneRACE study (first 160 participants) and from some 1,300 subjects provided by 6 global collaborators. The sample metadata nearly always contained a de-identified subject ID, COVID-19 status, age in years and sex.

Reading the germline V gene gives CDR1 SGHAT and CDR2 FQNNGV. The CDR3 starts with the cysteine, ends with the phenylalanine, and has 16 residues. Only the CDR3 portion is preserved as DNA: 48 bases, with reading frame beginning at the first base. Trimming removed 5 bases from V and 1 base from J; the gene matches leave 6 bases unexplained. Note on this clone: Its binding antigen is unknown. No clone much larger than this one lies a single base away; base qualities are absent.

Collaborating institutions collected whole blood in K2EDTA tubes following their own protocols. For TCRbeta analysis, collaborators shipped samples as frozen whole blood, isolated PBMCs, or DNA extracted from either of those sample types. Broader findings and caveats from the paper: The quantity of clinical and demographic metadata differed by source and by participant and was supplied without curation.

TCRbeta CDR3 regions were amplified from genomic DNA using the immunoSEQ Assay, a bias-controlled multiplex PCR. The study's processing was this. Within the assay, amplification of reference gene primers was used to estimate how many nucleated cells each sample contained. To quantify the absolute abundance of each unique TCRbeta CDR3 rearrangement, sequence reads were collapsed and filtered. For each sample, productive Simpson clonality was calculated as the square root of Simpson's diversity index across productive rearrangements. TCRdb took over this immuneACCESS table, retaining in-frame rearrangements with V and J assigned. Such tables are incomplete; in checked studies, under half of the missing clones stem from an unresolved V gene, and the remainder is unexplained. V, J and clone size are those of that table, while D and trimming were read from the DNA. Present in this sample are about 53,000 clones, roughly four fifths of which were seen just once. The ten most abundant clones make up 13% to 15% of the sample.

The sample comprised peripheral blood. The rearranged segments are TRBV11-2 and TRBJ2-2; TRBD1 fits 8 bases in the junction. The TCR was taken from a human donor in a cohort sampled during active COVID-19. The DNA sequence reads TGTGCCAGCAGCGTTTGGACAGGGAAGAACACCGGGGAGCTGTTTTTT. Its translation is CASSVWTGKNTGELFF.